This is a list of T cell receptor beta chains from one sample in a study of blood T cell repertoires in COVID-19. Sequencing was performed with immunoSEQ multiplex PCR; in TCRdb, only in-frame clones are kept and a portion is missing. This table has hundreds of thousands of clones, 88% appearing once. The sequencing input was PBMCs or T cells enriched from blood (not recorded which). The source is a woman aged 50 to 60 with acute COVID-19. The CDR3 runs from the conserved cysteine through the conserved F or W. Each record gives: D gene, J gene, V gene, clone size, CDR3 protein, CDR3 DNA. D genes are given only for firm matches. Not all rows give a size; the values are once, few, many and, for expanded clones, a class.

>TRBD1|TRBJ2-7|TRBV4-3|-
CASSQEDREAYEQYF
TGCGCCAGCAGCCAGGAGGACAGGGAAGCCTACGAGCAGTACTTC
>TRBD1|TRBJ1-1|TRBV9|-
CASSERQGMNTEAFF
TGTGCCAGCAGCGAGAGACAGGGGATGAACACTGAAGCTTTCTTT
>-|TRBJ2-3|TRBV5-8|-
CASSLKGFADTQYF
TGTGCCAGCAGCTTGAAGGGGTTTGCAGATACGCAGTATTTT
>TRBD1|TRBJ1-2|TRBV27|-
CATSPGQTNYGYTF
TGTGCCACCTCTCCGGGACAGACTAACTATGGCTACACCTTC
>-|TRBJ2-1|TRBV7-2|-
CASSFVTGQGSFF
TGTGCCAGCAGCTTCGTTACGGGACAAGGTTCGTTCTTC
>TRBD2|TRBJ2-1|TRBV28|many
CASSLPGGGFYNEQFF
TGTGCCAGCAGTCTACCGGGGGGAGGTTTTTACAATGAGCAGTTCTTC
>TRBD2|TRBJ2-7|TRBV5-1|-
CASSFHSGSSYEQYF
TGCGCCAGCAGCTTCCATAGCGGGAGCTCCTACGAGCAGTACTTC
>-|TRBJ2-7|TRBV7-2|-
CASSSPGSSGTTGHYEQYF
TGTGCCAGCAGCTCCCCAGGATCTAGCGGAACTACAGGGCACTACGAGCAGTACTTC
>-|TRBJ1-5|TRBV7-9|few
CASSSQTASQPQHF
TGTGCCAGCAGCTCACAGACAGCTAGTCAGCCCCAGCATTTT
>TRBD1|TRBJ2-1|TRBV19|-
CASSGESGQGDYNEQFF
TGTGCCAGTAGTGGAGAGAGTGGACAGGGCGACTACAATGAGCAGTTCTTC
>TRBD2|TRBJ2-3|TRBV18|-
CASSPPAGGTDTQYF
TGTGCCAGCTCACCACCAGCGGGAGGTACAGATACGCAGTATTTT
>-|TRBJ1-6|TRBV28|once
CASSFRALNSPLHF
TGTGCCAGCAGTTTCAGGGCTCTTAATTCACCCCTCCACTTT
>TRBD2|TRBJ2-3|TRBV6-5|-
CASSGLAATDTQYF
TGTGCCAGCAGCGGACTAGCGGCTACAGATACGCAGTATTTT
>TRBD1|TRBJ2-7|TRBV14|once
CASSQEGTGYEQYF
TGTGCCAGCAGCCAAGAGGGGACAGGGTACGAGCAGTACTTC
>TRBD1|TRBJ1-2|TRBV29-1|-
CSVDDRGRTYGYTF
TGCAGCGTAGACGACAGGGGGCGAACTTATGGCTACACCTTC
>-|TRBJ1-4|TRBV4-3|-
CASSLGTDEKLFF
TGCGCCAGCAGCCTCGGGACTGATGAAAAACTGTTTTTT
>-|TRBJ2-3|TRBV5-8|-
CASSLMLEVYF
TGTGCCAGCAGCTTGATGCTAGAGGTGTATTTT
>-|TRBJ1-1|TRBV5-1|few
CASSWTGVEAFF
TGCGCCAGCAGCTGGACGGGGGTGGAAGCTTTCTTT
>TRBD1|TRBJ1-5|TRBV7-8|few
CASSLRVGQGRNQPQHF
TGTGCCAGCAGCTTACGGGTGGGACAGGGACGTAATCAGCCCCAGCATTTT
>TRBD1|TRBJ2-1|TRBV6-2/TRBV6-3|-
CASSWGTVNEQFF
TGTGCCAGCAGTTGGGGGACAGTCAATGAGCAGTTCTTC
>-|TRBJ2-2|TRBV14|-
CASSQDPGGRVTGELFF
TGTGCCAGCAGCCAAGATCCTGGGGGCAGGGTCACCGGGGAGCTGTTTTTT
>-|TRBJ2-4|TRBV6-5|-
CASSLTVSGSKNIQYF
TGTGCCAGCAGTTTGACAGTTTCAGGGTCCAAAAACATTCAGTACTTC
>-|TRBJ1-1|TRBV5-5|-
CASSLAGGLEAFF
TGTGCCAGCAGCTTGGCCGGGGGGCTGGAAGCTTTCTTT
>-|TRBJ2-7|TRBV6-2/TRBV6-3|-
CASSYGAVQNLYEQYF
TGTGCCAGCAGTTACGGTGCGGTTCAGAACCTCTACGAGCAGTACTTC
>TRBD2|TRBJ2-3|TRBV7-9|-
CASSFLAGGPTDTQYF
TGTGCCAGCAGCTTCTTAGCGGGAGGGCCCACAGATACGCAGTATTTT
>-|TRBJ1-2|TRBV28|-
CASSSSGGRLRYGYTF
TGTGCCAGCAGCTCCTCGGGGGGTAGACTTCGTTATGGCTACACCTTC
>TRBD2|TRBJ2-5|TRBV30|-
CAWRPVAGVETQYF
TGTGCCTGGAGGCCGGTAGCGGGAGTGGAGACCCAGTACTTC
>TRBD2|TRBJ2-1|TRBV18|-
CASSPAGGSYNEQFF
TGTGCCAGCTCACCAGCGGGAGGGTCCTACAATGAGCAGTTCTTC
>TRBD1|TRBJ1-2|TRBV19|-
CASSTDRGLGGYTF
TGTGCCAGTAGTACGGACAGGGGGCTAGGTGGCTACACCTTC
>TRBD1|TRBJ1-1|TRBV23-1|-
CASRTGGSVGTEAFF
TGCGCCAGCAGAACAGGGGGCTCGGTCGGCACTGAAGCTTTCTTT
>TRBD2|TRBJ2-7|TRBV10-3|-
CAISDTAGASYEQYF
TGTGCCATCAGTGACACAGCGGGAGCTTCCTACGAGCAGTACTTC
>-|TRBJ2-7|TRBV28|-
CASSLSRGLYEQYF
TGTGCCAGCAGTTTATCCAGGGGCCTCTACGAGCAGTACTTC
>-|TRBJ2-7|TRBV30|-
CAWSRQVNEQYF
TGTGCCTGGTCCCGACAGGTCAACGAGCAGTACTTC
>TRBD2|TRBJ2-1|TRBV11-2|-
CASSFTGTSGYNEQFF
TGTGCCAGCAGTTTTACCGGGACTAGCGGATACAATGAGCAGTTCTTC
>TRBD2|TRBJ2-7|TRBV2|-
CASRPGLQIHEQYF
TGTGCCAGCAGGCCGGGACTACAGATCCACGAGCAGTACTTC
>-|TRBJ1-1|TRBV3-1/TRBV3-2|-
CASSQEGSGNTEAFF
TGTGCCAGCAGCCAAGAAGGTTCAGGGAACACTGAAGCTTTCTTT
>-|TRBJ1-5|TRBV9|-
CASSVGGRVDQPQHF
TGTGCCAGCAGCGTAGGGGGCAGGGTTGATCAGCCCCAGCATTTT
>TRBD2|TRBJ2-1|TRBV5-1|-
CASSSGTSGRRVFF
TGCGCCAGCAGCTCCGGGACTAGCGGGAGAAGGGTGTTCTTC
>TRBD1|TRBJ1-5|TRBV5-8|-
CASSPRTGRLNQPQHF
TGTGCCAGCAGCCCCAGGACAGGGAGGCTCAATCAGCCCCAGCATTTT
>TRBD1|TRBJ2-1|TRBV5-5|-
CASSFGRGRNNEQFF
TGTGCCAGCAGCTTTGGAAGGGGGCGAAACAATGAGCAGTTCTTC
>-|TRBJ2-2|TRBV7-3|-
CASSSTGTTNTGELFF
TGTGCCAGCAGCTCCACCGGGACAACGAACACCGGGGAGCTGTTTTTT
>-|TRBJ2-1|TRBV11-3|-
CASSSGSYNEQFF
TGTGCCAGCAGCTCCGGGTCCTACAATGAGCAGTTCTTC
>-|TRBJ1-2|TRBV6-5|-
CASSRHTNYGYTF
TGTGCCAGCAGTAGACACACTAACTATGGCTACACCTTC
>-|TRBJ1-5|TRBV19|-
CASSNAGSNQPQHF
TGTGCCAGTAGTAACGCGGGTAGCAATCAGCCCCAGCATTTT